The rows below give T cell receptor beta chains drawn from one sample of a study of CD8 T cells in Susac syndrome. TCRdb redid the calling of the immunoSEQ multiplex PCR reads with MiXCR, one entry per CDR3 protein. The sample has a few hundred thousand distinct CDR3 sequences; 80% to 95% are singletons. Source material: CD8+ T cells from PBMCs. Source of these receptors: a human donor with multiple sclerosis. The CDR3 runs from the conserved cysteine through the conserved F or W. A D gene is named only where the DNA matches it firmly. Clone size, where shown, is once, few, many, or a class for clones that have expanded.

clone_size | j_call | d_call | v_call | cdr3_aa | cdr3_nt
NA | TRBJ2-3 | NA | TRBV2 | CASRTVDFSSTDTQYF | TGTGCCAGCCGGACAGTGGATTTCTCTAGCACAGATACGCAGTATTTT
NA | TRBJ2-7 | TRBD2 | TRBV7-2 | CASSPESGGPYEQYF | TGTGCCAGCAGCCCAGAGAGCGGGGGGCCCTACGAGCAGTACTTC
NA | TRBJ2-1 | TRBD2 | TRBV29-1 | CSVEDSVGAGAYNEQFF | TGCAGCGTTGAAGATTCGGTGGGAGCGGGGGCCTACAATGAGCAGTTCTTC
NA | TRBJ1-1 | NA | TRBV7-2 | CASSTRGARDTEAFF | TGTGCCAGCAGCACAAGGGGGGCTCGGGACACTGAAGCTTTCTTT
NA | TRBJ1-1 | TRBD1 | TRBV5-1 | CASSYIGTEEAFF | TGCGCCAGCAGCTATATAGGGACAGAGGAAGCTTTCTTT
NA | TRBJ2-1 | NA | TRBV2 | CASRAGLGGPEQFF | TGTGCCAGCAGGGCGGGCCTTGGGGGACCTGAGCAGTTCTTC
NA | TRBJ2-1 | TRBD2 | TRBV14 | CASSQAFGTSGSEQFF | TGTGCCAGCAGCCAAGCCTTCGGGACTAGCGGGAGCGAGCAGTTCTTC
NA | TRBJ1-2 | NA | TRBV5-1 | CASSLETGFDGYTF | TGCGCCAGCAGCTTGGAAACAGGGTTCGACGGCTACACCTTC
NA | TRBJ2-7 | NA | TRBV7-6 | CASSLVEGGEQYF | TGTGCCAGCAGCTTAGTTGAAGGGGGCGAGCAGTACTTC
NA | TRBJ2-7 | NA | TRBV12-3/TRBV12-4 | CASSLQGYEQYF | TGTGCCAGCAGTTTACAGGGCTACGAGCAGTACTTC
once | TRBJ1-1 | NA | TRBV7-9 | CASRQGLTEAFF | TGTGCCAGCAGGCAGGGACTCACTGAAGCTTTCTTT
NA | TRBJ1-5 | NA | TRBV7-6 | CASSIGRGVNQPQHF | TGTGCCAGCAGCATAGGTCGAGGGGTTAATCAGCCCCAGCATTTT
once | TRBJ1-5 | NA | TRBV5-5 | CASSPRQIFSGNQPQHF | TGTGCCAGCAGCCCCCGACAGATCTTTAGCGGCAATCAGCCCCAGCATTTT
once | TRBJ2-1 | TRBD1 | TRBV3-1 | CASSQDGLDRGHLFF | TGTGCCAGCAGCCAAGACGGGTTAGACAGGGGGCATCTGTTCTTC
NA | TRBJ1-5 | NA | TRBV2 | CASSELAGNNQPQHF | TGTGCCAGCAGTGAACTGGCAGGGAACAATCAGCCCCAGCATTTT
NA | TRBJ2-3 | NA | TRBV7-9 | CASNPEGPRDTQYF | TGTGCCAGCAACCCCGAGGGCCCCCGAGATACGCAGTATTTT
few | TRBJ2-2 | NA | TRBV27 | CASSLLGGNTGELFF | TGTGCCAGCAGTTTATTGGGGGGAAACACCGGGGAGCTGTTTTTT
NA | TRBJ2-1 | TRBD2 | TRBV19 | CASSIGIAGVNEQFF | TGTGCCAGTAGTATTGGGATAGCGGGAGTGAATGAGCAGTTCTTC
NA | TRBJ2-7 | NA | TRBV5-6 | CASSSSPTGPEQYF | TGTGCCAGCAGCTCATCTCCGACAGGCCCCGAGCAGTACTTC
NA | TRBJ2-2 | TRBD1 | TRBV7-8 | CASSFWTGNTGELFF | TGTGCCAGCAGCTTTTGGACAGGCAACACCGGGGAGCTGTTTTTT
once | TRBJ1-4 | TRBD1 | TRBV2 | CASHEADRPGTLFF | TGTGCCAGCCATGAGGCGGACAGGCCAGGGACACTGTTTTTT
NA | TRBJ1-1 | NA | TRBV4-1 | CASSRSDRTEAFF | TGCGCCAGCAGTCGAAGCGATAGGACTGAAGCTTTCTTT
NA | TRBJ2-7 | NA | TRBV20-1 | CSARGGTYEQYF | TGCAGTGCTAGGGGGGGAACCTACGAGCAGTACTTC
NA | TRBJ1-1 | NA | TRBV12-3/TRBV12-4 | CASSLGQTNTEAFF | TGTGCCAGCAGTTTAGGGCAGACGAACACTGAAGCTTTCTTT
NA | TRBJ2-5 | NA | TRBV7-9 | CASSGTEGETQYF | TGTGCCAGCAGCGGGACGGAGGGGGAGACCCAGTACTTC
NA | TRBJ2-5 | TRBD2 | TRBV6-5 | CASSNSGGNQETQYF | TGTGCCAGCAGTAATAGCGGGGGGAACCAAGAGACCCAGTACTTC
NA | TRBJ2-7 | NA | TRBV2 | CASVQGFDEQYF | TGTGCCAGCGTGCAGGGGTTCGACGAGCAGTACTTC
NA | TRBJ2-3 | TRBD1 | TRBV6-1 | CASSAPRDRIRFPGTDTQYF | TGTGCCAGCAGTGCTCCACGGGACAGAATACGTTTTCCGGGCACAGATACGCAGTATTTT
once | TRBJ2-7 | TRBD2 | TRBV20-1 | CSARGLAERQYEQYF | TGCAGTGCTAGGGGACTAGCGGAGCGCCAGTACGAGCAGTACTTC
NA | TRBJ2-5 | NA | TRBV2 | CASSEAGDVQETQYF | TGTGCCAGCAGTGAAGCTGGAGACGTCCAAGAGACCCAGTACTTC
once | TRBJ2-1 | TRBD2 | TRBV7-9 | CASSRTSVGEQFF | TGTGCCAGCAGCCGGACTAGCGTCGGCGAGCAGTTCTTC
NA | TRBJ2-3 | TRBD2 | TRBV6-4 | CASRRLAGSTDTQYF | TGTGCCAGCCGGCGACTAGCGGGATCGACAGATACGCAGTATTTT
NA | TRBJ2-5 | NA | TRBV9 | CASSVEDLSEETQYF | TGTGCCAGCAGCGTAGAAGACCTCAGCGAAGAGACCCAGTACTTC
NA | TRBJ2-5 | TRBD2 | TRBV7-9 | CASSGLAGAANHQETQYF | TGTGCCAGCAGCGGACTAGCGGGGGCGGCCAATCACCAAGAGACCCAGTACTTC
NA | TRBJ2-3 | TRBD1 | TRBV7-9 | CTSSLPPHTGATDTQYF | TGCACCAGCAGCTTACCCCCTCACACAGGGGCCACAGATACGCAGTATTTT
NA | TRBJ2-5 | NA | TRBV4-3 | CASSQDHLVETQYF | TGCGCCAGCAGCCAAGACCACCTGGTGGAGACCCAGTACTTC
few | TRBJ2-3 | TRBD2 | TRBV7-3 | CASSPSGASTDTQYF | TGTGCCAGCAGCCCTAGCGGGGCTAGCACAGATACGCAGTATTTT
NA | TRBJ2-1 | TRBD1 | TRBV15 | CATSRGWDRSQYNEQFF | TGTGCCACCAGCAGAGGTTGGGACAGAAGCCAATACAATGAGCAGTTCTTC
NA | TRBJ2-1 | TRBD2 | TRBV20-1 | CSARVLLAANEQFF | TGCAGTGCTAGAGTGCTACTAGCGGCCAATGAGCAGTTCTTC
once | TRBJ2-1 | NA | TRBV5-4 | CASSYTLNEQFF | TGTGCCAGCAGCTACACCCTAAATGAGCAGTTCTTC
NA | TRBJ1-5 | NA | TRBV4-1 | CASSHLAGSQPQHF | TGCGCCAGCAGCCACCTTGCGGGGAGCCAGCCCCAGCATTTT
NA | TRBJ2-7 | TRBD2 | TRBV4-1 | CASSPRLAGSYEQYF | TGCGCCAGCAGCCCCAGACTAGCCGGGAGCTACGAGCAGTACTTC
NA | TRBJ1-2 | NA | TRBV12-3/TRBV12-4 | CASSPGPIYGYTF | TGTGCCAGCAGTCCCGGACCGATTTACGGCTACACCTTC
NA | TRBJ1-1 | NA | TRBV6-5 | CASRSDNRYTEAFF | TGTGCCAGCAGATCGGACAACAGGTACACTGAAGCTTTCTTT
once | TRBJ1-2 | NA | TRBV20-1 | CSARDRRGDGYTF | TGCAGTGCTAGAGATAGGCGGGGTGATGGCTACACCTTC
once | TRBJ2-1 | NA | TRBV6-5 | CASSYATGDEQFF | TGTGCCAGCAGTTACGCTACGGGCGATGAGCAGTTCTTC
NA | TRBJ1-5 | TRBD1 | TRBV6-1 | CASSELPGGVNYQPQHF | TGTGCCAGCAGTGAACTCCCAGGGGGTGTGAACTATCAGCCCCAGCATTTT
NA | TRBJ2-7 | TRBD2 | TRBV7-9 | CASSSGTSGFYEQYF | TGTGCCAGCAGCTCTGGGACTAGCGGGTTCTACGAGCAGTACTTC
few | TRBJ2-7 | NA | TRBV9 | CASSPSGGVYEQYF | TGTGCCAGCAGCCCCTCAGGGGGGGTGTACGAGCAGTACTTC
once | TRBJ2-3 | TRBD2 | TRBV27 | CASRLLAGVTDTQYF | TGTGCCAGCAGATTACTAGCGGGAGTCACAGATACGCAGTATTTT
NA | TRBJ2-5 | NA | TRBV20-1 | CSASRSTPPSFQETQYF | TGCAGTGCTAGTCGGAGTACGCCCCCCAGTTTTCAAGAGACCCAGTACTTC
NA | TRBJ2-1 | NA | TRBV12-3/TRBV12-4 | CASSQTRGEQFF | TGTGCCAGCAGTCAGACGCGAGGGGAGCAGTTCTTC
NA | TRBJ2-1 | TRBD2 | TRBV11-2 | CASSLAVAGEVYNEQFF | TGTGCCAGCAGCTTGGCCGTAGCGGGAGAGGTCTACAATGAGCAGTTCTTC
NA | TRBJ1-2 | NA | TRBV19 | CASSITPGYGYTF | TGTGCCAGTAGTATAACGCCGGGTTATGGCTACACCTTC